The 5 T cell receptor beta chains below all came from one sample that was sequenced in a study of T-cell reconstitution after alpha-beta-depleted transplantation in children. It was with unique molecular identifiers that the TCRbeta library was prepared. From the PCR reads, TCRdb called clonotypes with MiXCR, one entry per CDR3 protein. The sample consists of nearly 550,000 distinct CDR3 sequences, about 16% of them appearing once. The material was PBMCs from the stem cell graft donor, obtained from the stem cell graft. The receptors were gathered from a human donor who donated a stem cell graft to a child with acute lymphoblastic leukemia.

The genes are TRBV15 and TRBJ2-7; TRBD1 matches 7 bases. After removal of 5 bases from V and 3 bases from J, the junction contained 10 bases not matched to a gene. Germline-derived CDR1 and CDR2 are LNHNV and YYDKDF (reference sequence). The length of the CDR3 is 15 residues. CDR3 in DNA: TGTGCCACCAGCGCCTCCCGGGACAGCCTCTACGAGCAGTACTTC. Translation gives CATSASRDSLYEQYF.

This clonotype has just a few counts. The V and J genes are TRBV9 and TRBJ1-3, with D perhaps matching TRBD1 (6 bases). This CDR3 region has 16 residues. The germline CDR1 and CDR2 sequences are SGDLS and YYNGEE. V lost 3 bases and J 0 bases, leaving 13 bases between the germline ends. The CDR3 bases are TGTGCCAGCAGCGCTACAGGGCTCAGCTCTGGAAACACCATATATTTT. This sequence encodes CASSATGLSSGNTIYF.

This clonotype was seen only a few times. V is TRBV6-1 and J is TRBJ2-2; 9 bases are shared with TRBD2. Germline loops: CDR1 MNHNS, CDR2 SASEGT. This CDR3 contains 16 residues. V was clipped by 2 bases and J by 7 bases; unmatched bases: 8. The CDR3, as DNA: TGTGCCAGCAGTGAACCCGGCGGGAGGGTAGGCGGGGAGCTGTTTTTT. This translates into CASSEPGGRVGGELFF.

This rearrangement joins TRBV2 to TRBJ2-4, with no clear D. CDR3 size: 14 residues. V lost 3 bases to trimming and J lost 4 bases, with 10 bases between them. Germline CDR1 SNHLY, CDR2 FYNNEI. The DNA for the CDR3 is TGTGCCAGCAGTGATAGTTACCTTAAAAACATTCAGTACTTC. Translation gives CASSDSYLKNIQYF.

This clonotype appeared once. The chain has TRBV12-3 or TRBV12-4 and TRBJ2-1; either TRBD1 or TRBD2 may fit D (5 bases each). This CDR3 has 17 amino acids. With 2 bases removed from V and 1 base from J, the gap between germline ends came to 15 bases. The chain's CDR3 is CASSLNPGTLSYNEQFF. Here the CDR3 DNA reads TGTGCCAGCAGTTTAAATCCCGGGACGCTTTCCTACAATGAGCAGTTCTTC.